This T cell receptor beta chain is from a study of blood T cell repertoires in COVID-19. This CDR3 spans 15 amino acids. Germline assignment: CDR1 LNHDA and CDR2 SQIVND (reference sequence). V lost 4 bases to trimming and J lost 3 bases, with 10 bases between them. Authors' data handling: The assay estimated nucleated cells by amplifying reference gene primers. TCRdb keeps only in-frame clones here, not all; method: immunoSEQ multiplex PCR. The DNA was the basis for D and trimming; V, J and clone size are from that table. This repertoire shows 15,000 or so clones, 92% found once; its top ten account for approximately 7.1%.

This chain uses TRBV19 with TRBJ1-6, with a possible D match to TRBD1 (6 bases). The sequenced material came from peripheral blood. This TCR came from a human donor with active COVID-19. The donor label of this sample is uncertain. Written as DNA, the CDR3 is TGTGCCAGTAGTAAGGGGACATACTATAATTCACCCCTCCACTTT. It translates to CASSKGTYYNSPLHF.